The subject of this entry is one T cell receptor beta chain. This receptor's antigen is unknown. No much larger clone exists at a distance of one base, and base qualities are not known. The library was generated by RT-PCR. The sample was run on an Illumina HiSeq 2500. Through fastp at Q25 and MiXCR, TCRdb rebuilt clones from the public reads, retaining in-frame beta chains. Every CDR3 protein is listed once, alongside the most common genes and DNA of its rows. In this sample the table shows some 800,000 distinct CDR3 sequences, about 20% of which occur a single time. The ten largest clones add up to approximately 10% of the sample. The record originates from a study of response to subunit inactivated influenza vaccine (dated by TCRdb to the late 2010s). About the investigation overall: The study used deep quantitative T cell receptor repertoire profiling to track responses to a trivalent subunit inactivated influenza vaccine. The research as a whole found: It was suggested by the authors that each seasonal influenza vaccination may recruit only a limited number of new T cells.

The sequences come from PBMCs from blood, collected more than 4 days after vaccination. The TCR originated in a man over 45 who received an inactivated influenza vaccine. Donor details come from another sample of the same person, matched by shared clones.

The DNA reads as follows: TGTGCCAGCAGTTACCCAGGACCCGGGGAGCTGTTTTTT. Translated, this is CASSYPGPGELFF. Recombination linked TRBV6-6 to TRBJ2-2, with the D segment identity uncertain. The V end loses 2 bases and the J end loses 6 bases, and a stretch of 7 bases separates them. Including cysteine and phenylalanine, the CDR3 has 13 amino acids. Only the CDR3 region is kept as DNA, spanning 39 bases read in frame from base 1. The CDR1 and CDR2 encoded by the germline V gene (reference sequence) are MNHNY and SVGAGI.